This TCR beta chain was captured in a study of identical twins. Study results and limitations: Insertions were fewer in abundant cord blood beta clonotypes, whereas memory repertoires showed none of this pattern. Out-of-frame alpha sequences shared by twins were enriched for low generation probability.

In germline, CDR1 is SGDLS, CDR2 YYNGEE. CDR3 length: 14 residues. J gave up 6 bases and V 0 bases, and 2 bases lay outside the gene matches. As for this clonotype: Antigen unknown.

Healthy Caucasians were all of the donors. Unique molecular identifiers were present on the cDNA, and a universal primer site came from template switching. From the 5' RACE reads, TCRdb called clonotypes with MiXCR, one entry per CDR3 protein. The repertoire includes some 500,000 distinct CDR3 sequences, 13% to 15% of them detected once, and about 0.97% sits in the top ten. Another study also made use of these data, one on yellow fever vaccine responses in identical twins.

This clonotype was sampled from a woman aged 18-35 years in good health. The material sequenced was CD4+ T cells sorted from blood. The chain couples TRBV9 to TRBJ2-1, with 8 bases lining up with TRBD1. The CDR3 loop is CASSVAQGGNEQFF. CDR3 nucleotides: TGTGCCAGCAGCGTAGCACAGGGGGGCAATGAGCAGTTCTTC.